This T cell receptor (beta chain) stems from a study of blood T cell repertoires in COVID-19. In the study's own analysis: Estimates of nucleated cell counts were drawn from the amplification of reference gene primers. Data came from immunoSEQ multiplex PCR; TCRdb stores just in-frame clones and leaves some out. From that table come the V and J calls and clone size; the DNA was used to work out D and trimming. The repertoire includes about 34,000 clones, more than 70% of them detected once, and about 15% sits in the top ten. This clone was observed a few times. This sequence was found in an elderly man with active or convalescent COVID-19. The material sequenced was peripheral blood.

The CDR3 DNA reads as TGTGCCAGTAGTCTCCTAGTTAGCAATCAGCCCCAGCATTTT. Translation gives CASSLLVSNQPQHF. The chain couples TRBV19 to TRBJ1-5, with unresolved D. The ends were cut back, 5 bases at V and 0 bases at J, with 8 bases in the middle. The CDR3 sequence is 14 residues long. Germline V lookup: CDR1 LNHDA, CDR2 SQIVND (reference sequence).